A single sample gave rise to the 14 T cell receptor beta chains below, sequenced in a study of T cells in Graves' hyperthyroidism and ophthalmopathy. It was RNA transcripts that yielded the amplified TCR beta CDR3 regions. A first-round RT-PCR of the TCR CDR3 used the HTBI primer set. TCRdb redid the calling of the multiplex PCR reads with MiXCR, one entry per CDR3 protein. This table has some 550,000 distinct CDR3 sequences, roughly 16% appearing once. The sample comprised blood. The receptors shown here come from a woman in her thirties or forties with Graves' ophthalmopathy.

This clonotype was seen a few times. This sequence joins TRBV27 and TRBJ2-7; D unresolved. With 2 bases removed from V and 3 bases from J, the gap between germline ends came to 8 bases. Germline values: CDR1 MNHEY, CDR2 SMNVEV (reference sequence). The CDR3 spans 13 residues. CDR3 sequence (DNA): TGTGCCAGCAGTTTAAGCCGTTACTACGAGCAGTACTTC. Translating it yields CASSLSRYYEQYF.

This clonotype was observed a handful of times. V usage is TRBV10-3 and J usage is TRBJ2-2, with D maybe TRBD2 (6 bases). V was pared by 0 bases and J by 5 bases, with 16 bases between. The CDR3 has 17 residues. Per the germline V gene, CDR1 is ENHRY and CDR2 is SYGVKD. Here the CDR3 DNA reads TGTGCCATCAGTGAGTCGAAGAACAATCGGGGGACCGGGGAGCTGTTTTTT. Translating gives CAISESKNNRGTGELFF.

A word on this clonotype: Since a much larger clone is just one base distant, this may be a read error. The chain is built from TRBV7-2 and TRBJ2-3, with 8 bases fitting TRBD2. CDR1 and CDR2 (germline): SGHTA, FQGNSA. This CDR3 contains 14 residues. With 2 bases clipped from V and 6 bases from J, the junction kept 4 bases outside the gene matches. The DNA of the CDR3 is TGTGCCAGCAGCTTAAGCGGGAGCGTGGATACGCAGTATTTT. Translating gives CASSLSGSVDTQYF.

In its sample, this clonotype was seen many times. The chain joins TRBV6-1 to TRBJ1-6, with a possible D match to TRBD1 (6 bases). The V end was cut by 6 bases, the J end by 7 bases, with 19 bases between. Germline lookup yields CDR1 MNHNS and CDR2 SASEGT. The CDR3 contains 16 residues. CDR3 residues: CASSSGAIQGNSPLHF. The CDR3 DNA sequence: TGTGCCAGCAGCTCAGGGGCAATTCAAGGAAATTCACCCCTCCACTTT.

This clonotype was counted only a few times. The J gene is TRBJ2-5, the V gene TRBV10-2; D is possibly TRBD1 (6 bases). Germline V gene lookup returns CDR1 WSHSY and CDR2 SAAADI. V was cut by 9 bases and J by 2 bases, with 16 bases left in between. The CDR3 contains 14 residues. CDR3 nucleotides: TGCGCCAGTAAAACCGGACAGTTACAAGAGACCCAGTACTTC. Translating it yields CASKTGQLQETQYF.

Only a few counts were recorded for this clonotype. This rearrangement joins TRBV28 to TRBJ1-6; 7 nucleotides align to TRBD1. The CDR3 runs to 15 residues. V was pared by 6 bases and J by 7 bases, with 9 bases of the junction left unmatched. In germline, CDR1 is MDHEN, CDR2 SYDVKM. In nucleotides, the CDR3 is TGTGCCAGCAGACCTCCCGGGACAGCAAATTCACCCCTCCACTTT. Amino acid sequence: CASRPPGTANSPLHF.

This clonotype was recorded a few times. The V call is TRBV7-6, the J call TRBJ1-4, with TRBD1 as a possible D gene (5 bases). The V and J ends lost 0 bases and 8 bases respectively, with 7 bases between them. The length of the CDR3 is 13 residues. Germline loops: CDR1 SGHVS, CDR2 FNYEAQ. CDR3 residues: CASSLAGTEKLFF. The CDR3 DNA reads TGTGCCAGCAGCTTAGCTGGGACGGAAAAACTGTTTTTT.

This clonotype was counted many times. The chain's CDR3 is CASSSGQYTDTQYF. CDR3 in DNA: TGTGCCAGCAGCTCTGGACAGTACACAGATACGCAGTATTTT. This sequence joins TRBV7-9 and TRBJ2-3; D might be TRBD1 (6 bases). The CDR3 runs to 14 residues. Trimming left V 4 bases short and J 2 bases short, with 10 bases between. Per the germline V gene, CDR1 is SEHNR and CDR2 is FQNEAQ (reference sequence).

The sample holds many counts of this clonotype. The gene calls are TRBV6-1 and TRBJ2-1; the match to TRBD1 covers 10 bases. Per the germline V gene, CDR1 is MNHNS and CDR2 is SASEGT. This CDR3 is built from 14 residues. The trim removed 6 bases at V and 8 bases at J, leaving 7 bases unmatched. The CDR3 is CASSRDRGRDEQFF. CDR3 coding DNA: TGTGCCAGCAGCCGGGACAGGGGCAGGGATGAGCAGTTCTTC.

This rearrangement joins TRBV28 to TRBJ1-6; tentatively, D is TRBD1 (6 bases). In germline, CDR1 is MDHEN, CDR2 SYDVKM. The CDR3 has 16 residues. The V end lost 3 bases, the J end lost 12 bases, and 21 bases lay between the germline ends. CDR3 sequence reads: CASSFPGVSPIRPLHF. As DNA, the CDR3 is TGTGCCAGCAGTTTTCCAGGGGTAAGCCCTATTCGACCCCTCCACTTT.

This clonotype was found many times. The chain employs TRBV20-1 and TRBJ2-3; 9 positions agree with TRBD2. The CDR3 consists of 15 residues. V trimming: 5 bases; J trimming: 1 base; junction bases outside the gene matches: 7. Germline assignment: CDR1 DFQATT and CDR2 SNEGSKA (reference sequence). The CDR3 reads CSAFPSGIGTDTQYF. CDR3 coding DNA: TGCAGTGCTTTTCCTAGCGGGATAGGCACAGATACGCAGTATTTT.

In this sample, this clonotype turned up many times. The V call is TRBV6-1, the J call TRBJ1-3; 8 nucleotides agree with TRBD1. CDR1 MNHNS and CDR2 SASEGT come from the germline V gene. Losses at the gene ends were 6 bases for V and 3 bases for J; bases not matched to a gene: 13. The CDR3 sequence is 17 residues long. The CDR3 loop is CASSAGTGGYSGNTIYF. The CDR3 DNA sequence: TGTGCCAGCAGCGCTGGGACAGGTGGTTATAGTGGAAACACCATATATTTT.

DNA for the CDR3: TGTGCCAGCAGTCGACTAGCGGGATACAACGAGCAGTACTTC. It yields the protein CASSRLAGYNEQYF. The V call is TRBV13, the J call TRBJ2-7, with 11 bases fitting TRBD2. The CDR3 totals 14 residues. J lost 5 bases, V lost 6 bases, and 6 bases had no gene match. CDR1 and CDR2 from the germline V gene are PRHDT and FYEKMQ (reference sequence).

This clonotype was seen once. The J gene is TRBJ2-4, the V gene TRBV6-2 or TRBV6-3; D ambiguous. Germline loops: CDR1 MNHEY, CDR2 SVGEGT. Trimming shortened V by 7 bases and J by 0 bases, and 7 bases separated the two germline ends. The CDR3 sequence is 13 residues long. This CDR3 is CASISVAKNIQYF. CDR3 DNA: TGTGCCAGCATTTCAGTAGCCAAAAACATTCAGTACTTC.